A selection of T cell receptor beta chains follows, all from one sample in a study of T-cell memory formation after mild COVID-19. A single record per CDR3 protein comes from TCRdb applying MiXCR to the 5' RACE reads. Of just over 350,000 distinct CDR3 sequences detected, about an eighth appear once; the ten largest clones hold less than 25%. Sequenced input: PBMCs or a T cell subset sorted from them (not recorded which). The receptor set was obtained from a man between 18 and 29 years old who had mild COVID-19 (a few samples of this study predate the infection). Cell type and time point are not known. Both conserved end residues are part of each CDR3. A D gene is named only where the DNA matches it firmly. The size entry is marked missing in some rows and otherwise reads once, few, many or a size class.

d_call | j_call | clone_size | v_call | cdr3_nt | cdr3_aa
TRBD2 | TRBJ2-7 | . | TRBV10-3 | TGTGCCATCACCGAAAGGCTAGCGGGGACCTACGAGCAGTACTTC | CAITERLAGTYEQYF
. | TRBJ1-2 | few | TRBV6-5 | TGTGCCAGCAAACTTGGGGGGAACTATGGCTACACCTTC | CASKLGGNYGYTF
. | TRBJ1-2 | few | TRBV5-5 | TGTGCCAGCAGCCCTACGGGGGGGCTCGGCTACACCTTC | CASSPTGGLGYTF
TRBD1 | TRBJ2-7 | . | TRBV27 | TGTGCCAGCAGTCCACAACCGGGACAGGGTAGTTACGAGCAGTACTTC | CASSPQPGQGSYEQYF
. | TRBJ2-1 | few | TRBV5-1 | TGCGCCAGCAGCTGGGAGCCCGGGATAGGTTACAATGAGCAGTTCTTC | CASSWEPGIGYNEQFF
. | TRBJ1-2 | few | TRBV12-3/TRBV12-4 | TGTGCCAGCAGTTTAGGCCATCCCTATGGCTACACCTTC | CASSLGHPYGYTF
. | TRBJ1-3 | many | TRBV12-3/TRBV12-4 | TGTGCCAGCAGTTTATACAGGAACTCTGGAAACACCATATATTTT | CASSLYRNSGNTIYF
. | TRBJ2-3 | . | TRBV6-5 | TGTGCCAGCAGTATCCCCGGGACTGGTAGAGATACGCAGTATTTT | CASSIPGTGRDTQYF
TRBD2 | TRBJ2-3 | many | TRBV4-3 | TGCGCCAGCAGCCGAGTTACCGGACTAGCGGGGTTAGATACGCAGTATTTT | CASSRVTGLAGLDTQYF
. | TRBJ2-5 | few | TRBV7-9 | TGTGCCAGCAGCTTAGTTGCGTTTCGGGAGACCCAGTACTTC | CASSLVAFRETQYF
. | TRBJ1-3 | . | TRBV5-5 | TGTGCCAGCAGCCCCGGCGGTCGGGCCTTCTCTGGAAACACCATATATTTT | CASSPGGRAFSGNTIYF
TRBD1 | TRBJ1-6 | few | TRBV20-1 | TGCAGTGCTCAACAGGGGCTTTCACGGCCCCTCCACTTT | CSAQQGLSRPLHF
TRBD1 | TRBJ2-1 | once | TRBV6-5 | TGTGCCAGCAGCACCGTCAGGGGGCAGCCCTACAATGAGCAGTTCTTC | CASSTVRGQPYNEQFF
. | TRBJ1-3 | . | TRBV4-1 | TGCGCCAGCAGCCAAGGCTCCAGGGCGTTAATTTCTGGAAACACCATATATTTT | CASSQGSRALISGNTIYF
. | TRBJ2-1 | . | TRBV28 | TGTGCCAGCAAGGGACGGCCCAATGAGCAGTTCTTC | CASKGRPNEQFF
. | TRBJ2-1 | many | TRBV20-1 | TGCAGTGCTAGAGAGGACCGGCTTTCCTACAATGAGCAGTTCTTC | CSAREDRLSYNEQFF
TRBD2 | TRBJ2-3 | few | TRBV4-1 | TGCGCCTCCCTGGCCCCGGGGGGGAGCACAGATACGCAGTATTTT | CASLAPGGSTDTQYF
. | TRBJ2-7 | few | TRBV11-2 | TGTGCCAGCAGCCCTAAACTAGGTCCCCTCGAGCAGTACTTC | CASSPKLGPLEQYF
TRBD2 | TRBJ2-1 | . | TRBV6-1 | TGTGCCAGCAGTGAGGGGACTAGCATAAATGAGCAGTTCTTC | CASSEGTSINEQFF
. | TRBJ2-3 | . | TRBV6-5 | TGTGCCAGCGCGATCGCGGGAGATACGCAGTATTTT | CASAIAGDTQYF
. | TRBJ1-2 | . | TRBV5-1 | TGCGCCAGCAGCTCGGCGGGACATCCCCGTGATGGCTACACCTTC | CASSSAGHPRDGYTF
TRBD2 | TRBJ2-1 | few | TRBV5-1 | TGCGCCAGCAGCCCCTACCCGGGGGGGTCCTACAATGAGCAGTTCTTC | CASSPYPGGSYNEQFF
. | TRBJ1-5 | . | TRBV7-9 | TGTGCCAGCAGCGAAGGGGGGGCCCATCAGCCCCAGCATTTT | CASSEGGAHQPQHF
TRBD1 | TRBJ1-4 | . | TRBV12-3/TRBV12-4 | TGTGCCAGCACCCCGCGGAGGGGGCGGGAAAAACTGTTTTTT | CASTPRRGREKLFF
TRBD1 | TRBJ1-2 | few | TRBV6-5 | TGTGCCACCTACAGGGGATATGGCTACACCTTC | CATYRGYGYTF
. | TRBJ2-5 | . | TRBV2 | TGTGCCAGCAGCGAGACCGTCCGGGGGGCTCTTGGTGGAGAGACCCAGTACTTC | CASSETVRGALGGETQYF
. | TRBJ2-1 | few | TRBV4-2 | TGTGCCAGCAGCCGATCTGGAAGCGGTGGGGACAATGAGCAGTTCTTC | CASSRSGSGGDNEQFF
TRBD2 | TRBJ2-7 | many | TRBV19 | TGTGCCAGCGCCGGGACTAGCGTCCACGAGCAGTACTTC | CASAGTSVHEQYF
. | TRBJ2-5 | . | TRBV7-9 | TGTGCCAGCAGCTTTAATCACCCAGTCCAAGAGACCCAGTACTTC | CASSFNHPVQETQYF
. | TRBJ2-2 | few | TRBV6-2/TRBV6-3 | TGTGCCAGCAGCCACCTCCGGGATCTGCCGGCGGTCACCGGGGAGCTGTTTTTT | CASSHLRDLPAVTGELFF
. | TRBJ1-4 | . | TRBV20-1 | TGCAGTGCTAGGGGGACGGATGAAAAACTGTTTTTT | CSARGTDEKLFF
. | TRBJ1-1 | . | TRBV18 | TGTGCCAGCTCTCGGGGGGCGGCGGACACTGAAGCTTTCTTT | CASSRGAADTEAFF
TRBD1 | TRBJ2-1 | . | TRBV18 | TGTGCCAGCTCACGGTGGACAGGCGAGCAGTTCTTC | CASSRWTGEQFF
TRBD2 | TRBJ2-3 | few | TRBV10-3 | TGTGCCATCAGGGGTAGCGGGGATACGCAGTATTTT | CAIRGSGDTQYF
. | TRBJ1-1 | few | TRBV4-3 | TGCGCCAGCAGCCAAGATCTCGGGGACACTGAAGCTTTCTTT | CASSQDLGDTEAFF
. | TRBJ2-1 | few | TRBV3-1 | TGTGCCAGCAGCCAAGATTCCGGACAACACAATGAGCAGTTCTTC | CASSQDSGQHNEQFF
. | TRBJ1-5 | . | TRBV7-2 | TGTGCCAGCAGCTTAATCAGGGGCGCAAATCAGCCCCAGCATTTT | CASSLIRGANQPQHF
. | TRBJ1-6 | few | TRBV12-3/TRBV12-4 | TGTGCCAGCAGATGGAGCTCCTATAATTCACCCCTCCACTTT | CASRWSSYNSPLHF
. | TRBJ2-2 | few | TRBV5-1 | TGCGCCAGCAGCTTGAACACCCACACCGGGGAGCTGTTTTTT | CASSLNTHTGELFF
. | TRBJ2-1 | many | TRBV7-9 | TGTGCCAGCAGCCCTTGGGGGGGCCTTTACAATGAGCAGTTCTTC | CASSPWGGLYNEQFF
. | TRBJ2-3 | few | TRBV4-1 | TGCGCCAGCAGCCGCCCCCCGGCGGGAGATACGCAGTATTTT | CASSRPPAGDTQYF
. | TRBJ2-5 | few | TRBV10-3 | TGTGCCACCCTCGCACCGCCACAAGAGACCCAGTACTTC | CATLAPPQETQYF
. | TRBJ2-2 | few | TRBV5-4 | TGTGCCAGCAGCTTGGCAGGGATCGGGGAGCTGTTTTTT | CASSLAGIGELFF
. | TRBJ1-5 | few | TRBV19 | TGTGCCAGTAGTATCGGCAGATATAGCAATCAGCCCCAGCATTTT | CASSIGRYSNQPQHF
. | TRBJ1-2 | . | TRBV20-1 | TGCAGTGCTAACGGTCCGAATTATGGCTACACCTTC | CSANGPNYGYTF
TRBD2 | TRBJ2-5 | . | TRBV9 | TGTGCCAGCAGCGTAGAGCGGGGGGTCCAAGAGACCCAGTACTTC | CASSVERGVQETQYF
. | TRBJ2-7 | many | TRBV15 | TGTGCCACCAGCAGAGTAGGTTGGGGATCTCGGTACGAGCAGTACTTC | CATSRVGWGSRYEQYF
TRBD2 | TRBJ2-5 | many | TRBV5-4 | TGTGCCAGCAGCTGGGACGCGGGGGGGGGAGAGACCCAGTACTTC | CASSWDAGGGETQYF
. | TRBJ2-2 | few | TRBV4-3 | TGCGCCAGCAGCCGAACACGGGACCAAAACACCGGGGAGCTGTTTTTT | CASSRTRDQNTGELFF
. | TRBJ2-2 | . | TRBV18 | TGTGCCAGCTCACCCCTCGCTCCAGGGAACACCGGGGAGCTGTTTTTT | CASSPLAPGNTGELFF
TRBD1 | TRBJ2-7 | few | TRBV20-1 | TGCAGTGCTAGAGATGGGGACAGGGACCTTCGCGAGCAGTACTTC | CSARDGDRDLREQYF
. | TRBJ1-5 | few | TRBV27 | TGTGCCAGCAGACCTAGGACGGGGGGGGATCAGCCCCAGCATTTT | CASRPRTGGDQPQHF
TRBD1 | TRBJ1-2 | . | TRBV29-1 | TGCAGCGTTGAAGCCGGGACAGGGTTAGGCTACACCTTC | CSVEAGTGLGYTF